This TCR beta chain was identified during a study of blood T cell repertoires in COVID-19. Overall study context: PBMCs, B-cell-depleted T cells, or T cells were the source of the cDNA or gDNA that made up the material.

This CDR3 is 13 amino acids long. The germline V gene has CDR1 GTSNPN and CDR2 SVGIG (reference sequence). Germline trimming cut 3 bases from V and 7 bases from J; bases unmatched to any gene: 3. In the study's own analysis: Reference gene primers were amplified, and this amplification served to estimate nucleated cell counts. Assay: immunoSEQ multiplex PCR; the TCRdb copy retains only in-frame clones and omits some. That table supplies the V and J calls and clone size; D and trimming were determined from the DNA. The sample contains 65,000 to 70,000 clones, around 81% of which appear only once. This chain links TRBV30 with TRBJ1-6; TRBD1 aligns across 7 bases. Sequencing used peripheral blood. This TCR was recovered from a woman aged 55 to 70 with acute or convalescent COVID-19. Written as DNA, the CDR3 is TGTGCCTGGAGGACAGGGTACAATTCACCCCTCCACTTT. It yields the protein CAWRTGYNSPLHF.